The entry below gives a single T cell receptor (beta chain) sequence along with its context. Its antigen remains unknown. The sample comes from a study of T cell responses to AZD1222 COVID-19 vaccine. Overall study context: Both about-4-week and about-12-week second-dose recipients were combined. General study findings and limits: Just a handful of AZD1222 recipients were seropositive at baseline. Spike-specific TCR breadth and depth grew following two AZD1222 doses.

Only in-frame clones appear in the TCRdb table, and some are missing; sequencing was by immunoSEQ multiplex PCR. Among roughly 100,000 clones listed, 70% to 90% were seen once. V lost 5 bases, J lost 3 bases, and 19 bases lay in between. Germline assignment: CDR1 SGHTA and CDR2 FQGTGA. The CDR3 totals 16 residues. The sample in question was peripheral blood, obtained on day 0 of AZD1222 vaccination. This TCR came from an adult in good health. The genes are TRBV7-3 and TRBJ2-5; D is possibly TRBD2 (7 bases). The CDR3 loop is CASSPGGWGGEETQYF. The DNA of the CDR3 is TGTGCCAGCAGCCCAGGTGGGTGGGGGGGCGAAGAGACCCAGTACTTC. Complete variable domain (other parts from reference TRBV7-3 and TRBJ2-5): GAGVSQTPSNKVTEKGKYVELRCDPISGHTALYWYRQSLGQGPEFLIYFQGTGAADDSGLPNDRFFAVRPEGSVSTLKIQRTERGDSAVYLCASSPGGWGGEETQYFGPGTRLLVL.